This note documents a single TCR beta chain sequence. Its target is unknown. The data belong to a study of long-term antiretroviral therapy in people with HIV. The CDR3 sequence is 14 residues long. V dropped 1 base and J dropped 5; count of bases not matched to a gene: 4. CDR1 and CDR2 from the germline V gene are SGHRS and YFSETQ. Regarding the study as a whole: With ART, diversity went up but was still lower than in transplant donor controls.

Sequencing relied on immunoSEQ assay v3.0, run at survey level. Some clones are missing from TCRdb's copy, which holds only in-frame ones; the method was immunoSEQ multiplex PCR. The table has tens of thousands of clones, around 82% seen once. This clonotype was sampled from a woman between 35 and 50 years old with HIV. Sequences were derived from unsorted PBMCs, sampled 0.5 years after starting antiretroviral therapy. The chain is built from TRBV5-1 and TRBJ2-5; 8 bases map to TRBD2. CDR3 loop: CASSLSRGGETQYF. In DNA, the CDR3 is TGCGCCAGCAGCTTGTCTCGGGGGGGGGAGACCCAGTACTTC.